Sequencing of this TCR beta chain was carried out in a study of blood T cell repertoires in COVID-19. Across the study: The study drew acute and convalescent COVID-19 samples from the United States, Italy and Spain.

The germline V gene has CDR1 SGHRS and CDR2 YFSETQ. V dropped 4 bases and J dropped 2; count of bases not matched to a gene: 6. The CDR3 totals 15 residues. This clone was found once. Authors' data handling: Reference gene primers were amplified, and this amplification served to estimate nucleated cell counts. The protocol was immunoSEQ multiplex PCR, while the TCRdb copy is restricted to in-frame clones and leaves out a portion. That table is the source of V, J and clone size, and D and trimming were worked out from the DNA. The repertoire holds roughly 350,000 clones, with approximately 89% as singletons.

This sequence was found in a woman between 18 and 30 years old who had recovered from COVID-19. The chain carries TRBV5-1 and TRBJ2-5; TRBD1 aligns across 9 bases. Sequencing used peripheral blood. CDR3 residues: CASSPGDRVQETQYF. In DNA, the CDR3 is TGCGCCAGCAGCCCGGGGGACAGGGTGCAAGAGACCCAGTACTTC.